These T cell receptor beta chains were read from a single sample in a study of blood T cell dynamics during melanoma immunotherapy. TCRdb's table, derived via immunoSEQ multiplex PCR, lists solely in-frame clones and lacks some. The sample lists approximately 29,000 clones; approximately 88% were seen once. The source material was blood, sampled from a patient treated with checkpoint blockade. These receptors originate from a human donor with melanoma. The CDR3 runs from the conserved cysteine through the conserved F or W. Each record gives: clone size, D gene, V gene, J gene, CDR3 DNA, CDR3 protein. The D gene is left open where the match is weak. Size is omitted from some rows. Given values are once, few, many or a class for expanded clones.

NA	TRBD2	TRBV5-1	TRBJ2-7	TGCGCCAGCAGCCGCACTAGCGGGGGGGCCTACGAGCAGTACTTC	CASSRTSGGAYEQYF
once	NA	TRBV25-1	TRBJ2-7	TGTGCCAGCAGTGGCCTGACGGAAGGTCGTAATTATGACGAGCAGTACTTC	CASSGLTEGRNYDEQYF
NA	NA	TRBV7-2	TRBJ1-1	TGTGCCAGCAGCCAAAGGGGCGGCAGGCACGCTGAAGCTTTCTTT	CASSQRGGRHAEAFF
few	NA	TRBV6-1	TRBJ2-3	TGTGCCAGCAGTGACCCCACATATAGCGATTCAGATACGCAGTATTTT	CASSDPTYSDSDTQYF
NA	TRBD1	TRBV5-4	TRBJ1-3	TGTGCCAGCGGTTGGACAGGGGCGCCCGGCTCTGGAAACACCATATATTTT	CASGWTGAPGSGNTIYF
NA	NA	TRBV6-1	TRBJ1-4	TGTGCCAGCAGTATATGGGCTACTAATGAAAAACTGTTTTTT	CASSIWATNEKLFF
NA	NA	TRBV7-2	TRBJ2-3	TGTGCCAGCAGCTTAAGGGGTGCTAGCACAGATACGCAGTATTTT	CASSLRGASTDTQYF
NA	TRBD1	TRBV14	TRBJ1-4	TGTGCCAGCAGCCAAGGGACAGGGGGCTATGGTGAAAAACTGTTTTTT	CASSQGTGGYGEKLFF
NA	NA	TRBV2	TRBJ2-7	TGTGCCAGTCAGTTGATCGAGCAGTACTTC	CASQLIEQYF
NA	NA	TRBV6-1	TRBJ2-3	TGTGCCAGCCGTCCAAGGGGCGGTAGCACAGATACGCAGTATTTT	CASRPRGGSTDTQYF
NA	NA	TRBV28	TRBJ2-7	TGTGCCAGCAGTTTGACGCCCCCCTCCTACGAGCAGTACTTC	CASSLTPPSYEQYF
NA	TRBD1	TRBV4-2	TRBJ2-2	TGTGCCAGCAGCCAAGATATACAGGGGGTCGGGGAGCTGTTTTTT	CASSQDIQGVGELFF
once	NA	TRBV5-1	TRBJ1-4	TGCGCCAGCAGCTTGGACACAACTAATGAAAAACTGTTTTTT	CASSLDTTNEKLFF
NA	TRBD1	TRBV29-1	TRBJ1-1	TGCAGCGCTGGGGCCGATACGGGACAGGGGGAAGCTTTCTTT	CSAGADTGQGEAFF
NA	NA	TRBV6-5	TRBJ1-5	TGTGCCAGCAGAAAGTCGGAGGGGTTGGGTCAGCCCCAGCATTTT	CASRKSEGLGQPQHF
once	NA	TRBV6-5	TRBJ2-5	TGTGCCAGCAGTTACCGACTAGTGATGGGTCAAGAGACCCAGTACTTC	CASSYRLVMGQETQYF
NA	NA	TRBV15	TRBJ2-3	TGTGCCACCAGCAGAGTTCAGGCAGGTGTAGATACGCAGTATTTT	CATSRVQAGVDTQYF
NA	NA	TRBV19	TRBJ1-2	TGTGCCAGTAGTATAGGTGGGGACGACAGAATCTATGGCTACACCTTC	CASSIGGDDRIYGYTF
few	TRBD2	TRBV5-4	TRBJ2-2	TGTGCCAGCAGCTCGGGAAGCTTAGCGGGGACCGGGGAGCTGTTTTTT	CASSSGSLAGTGELFF
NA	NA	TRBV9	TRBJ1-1	TGTGCCAGCACCGCCCAGGGGCAGGGGAACACTGAAGCTTTCTTT	CASTAQGQGNTEAFF
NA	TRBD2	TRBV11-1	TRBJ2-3	TGTGCCAGCAGCTTAGAAACTAGCGGACATTCAGATACGCAGTATTTT	CASSLETSGHSDTQYF
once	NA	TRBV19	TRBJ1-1	TGTGCCATCAGAGGGGGAGGTGAAGCTTTCTTT	CAIRGGGEAFF
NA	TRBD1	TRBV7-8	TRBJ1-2	TGTGCCAGCAGCCAACCGGGACAGGGGGTTAACACCTTC	CASSQPGQGVNTF
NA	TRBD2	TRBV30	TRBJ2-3	TGTGCCTGGGCGGGGGGCTCGGGATTCGGCAGAAGCACAGATACGCAGTATTTT	CAWAGGSGFGRSTDTQYF